What follows are 31 T cell receptor beta chains derived from one specimen sequenced in a study of Graves' ophthalmopathy and Graves' hyperthyroidism. Amplified material comprised TCR beta CDR3 regions derived from RNA transcripts. RT-PCR with HTBI primers came first, then second-round multiplex PCR. MiXCR, run by TCRdb on the multiplex PCR reads, gives a single entry per CDR3 protein. The table lists over 200,000 distinct CDR3 sequences, around 28% of them singletons. The sequencing input was peripheral blood. Receptors originate from a man between 45 and 60 years old with Graves' ophthalmopathy.

The table lists this clonotype with many counts. CDR3: CASSFTGLDSYEQYF. The CDR3, as DNA: TGTGCCAGCAGTTTCACGGGATTAGATTCCTACGAGCAGTACTTC. The J gene is TRBJ2-7, the V gene TRBV27; D perhaps matches TRBD2 (5 bases). The V and J ends lost 3 bases and 1 base respectively, with 13 bases between them. This CDR3 is 15 amino acids long. Per germline, CDR1 MNHEY and CDR2 SMNVEV (reference sequence).

This clonotype was counted ten times or more. The chain is built from TRBV12-3 or TRBV12-4 and TRBJ2-2, with 9 bases that match TRBD2. CDR3 length equals 15 residues. Trimming removed 8 bases from V and 1 base from J; junction bases left unmatched: 5. The CDR3 region has the DNA TGTGCCAGCTTGGGCGGGAGGGAGAACACCGGGGAGCTGTTTTTT. It codes for CASLGGRENTGELFF.

There are a few counts of this clonotype. The CDR3 DNA is TGTGCCAGCACCGAACAGGGGAGTATCCCTAACTATGGCTACACCTTC. It translates to CASTEQGSIPNYGYTF. V is TRBV2 and J is TRBJ1-2, with 7 bases identical to TRBD1. Losses at the gene ends were 7 bases for V and 0 bases for J; bases not matched to a gene: 11. The germline CDR1 and CDR2 sequences are SNHLY and FYNNEI. The CDR3 has 16 residues.

This clonotype showed up many times. The rearrangement uses TRBV6-1 and TRBJ2-7, with unresolved D. Deletions cut 6 bases from V and 2 bases from J, with 5 bases between. Germline V gives CDR1 MNHNS, CDR2 SASEGT. The CDR3 runs to 11 residues. The CDR3 reads CASRGTYEQYF. Here the CDR3 DNA reads TGTGCCAGCAGGGGGACCTACGAGCAGTACTTC.

The chain carries TRBV7-3 and TRBJ2-7; tentatively, D is TRBD1 or TRBD2 (6 bases each). The CDR3 consists of 13 residues. The germline V gene has CDR1 SGHTA and CDR2 FQGTGA. Trimming took off 0 bases at V and 5 bases at J, with 8 bases between the two ends. CDR3 sequence (DNA): TGTGCCAGCAGCTTAACGAGGGGGGACGAGCAGTACTTC. Amino acid sequence: CASSLTRGDEQYF.

There are many counts of this clonotype. The chain recombines TRBV4-3 with TRBJ1-2; 11 nucleotides align to TRBD1. Trimming cost V 0 bases and J 8 bases; bases outside gene matches: 5. This CDR3 has 15 amino acids. Germline V gene data show CDR1 as LGHNA and CDR2 as YSLEER. CDR3 loop: CASSQDGGTGGGYTF. Written as DNA, the CDR3 is TGCGCCAGCAGCCAAGATGGGGGGACAGGGGGAGGCTACACCTTC.

This clonotype was picked up many times. The rearrangement joins TRBV7-2 to TRBJ2-6; the D gene could be TRBD1 or TRBD2 (5 bases each). The V gene's germline CDR1 is SGHTA and CDR2 FQGNSA. Deletions cut 10 bases from V and 2 bases from J, with 9 bases between. This CDR3 has 13 amino acids. As DNA, the CDR3 is TGTGCCACCCGGGGCCCTGGGGCCAACGTCCTGACTTTC. Amino acid sequence: CATRGPGANVLTF.

This clonotype has ten or more counts. The CDR3 bases are TGTGCCAGTAGTCGTTCTAGCGGGGACCAAGAGACCCAGTACTTC. Amino acid sequence: CASSRSSGDQETQYF. This sequence joins TRBV19 and TRBJ2-5; 9 positions match TRBD2. Germline CDR1 and CDR2: LNHDA and SQIVND (reference sequence). Unmatched junction bases numbered 4, after V lost 5 bases and J lost 0 bases. The CDR3 length is 15 residues.

V is TRBV20-1 and J is TRBJ1-1; weak D call: TRBD1 (6 bases). CDR1 DFQATT and CDR2 SNEGSKA come from the germline V gene (reference sequence). The V and J ends lost 1 base and 5 bases respectively, with 17 bases between them. This CDR3 contains 15 residues. The CDR3, as DNA: TGCAGTGCTAGAGGGTGGACGGGGGCGAGGACTGAAGCTTTCTTT. This translates into CSARGWTGARTEAFF.

V is TRBV28 and J is TRBJ1-2; D may be TRBD1 (5 bases). The CDR3 consists of 13 residues. Germline V lookup: CDR1 MDHEN, CDR2 SYDVKM. V was cut by 10 bases and J by 8 bases, with 20 bases left in between. CDR3 coding DNA: TGTGCCACCCGGGACGGAGTGGCGGGAGGCTACACCTTC. Its protein product is CATRDGVAGGYTF.

In this sample, this clonotype turned up many times. This rearrangement joins TRBV15 to TRBJ1-1; D may be TRBD1 (6 bases). The length of the CDR3 is 15 residues. Trimming shortened V by 4 bases and J by 0 bases, and 12 bases separated the two germline ends. In germline, CDR1 is LNHNV, CDR2 YYDKDF (reference sequence). The CDR3 nucleotides read TGTGCCACCAGCAAGGACAGAACCATGAACACTGAAGCTTTCTTT. This codes for CATSKDRTMNTEAFF.

The table lists this clonotype with many counts. The chain is built from TRBV19 and TRBJ2-7; tentatively, D is TRBD2 (5 bases). Germline CDR1 is LNHDA and CDR2 is SQIVND (reference sequence). V was clipped by 3 bases and J by 2 bases, with 14 bases between them. The CDR3 is 15 residues long. In DNA form, the CDR3 reads TGTGCCAGTAGTATGGAGGACTTACCTACCTACGAGCAGTACTTC. Translation gives CASSMEDLPTYEQYF.

This chain joins TRBV25-1 and TRBJ1-3; 8 positions match TRBD1. In germline, CDR1 is MGHDK, CDR2 SYGVNS. The CDR3 contains 20 residues. V shed 6 bases, J shed 5 bases, and the junction held 24 bases outside the gene matches. The CDR3 DNA sequence: TGTGCCAGCAGACGTCCGTATCCGGGACAGGTAGCCCACGGTCGAAACACCATATATTTT. This sequence encodes CASRRPYPGQVAHGRNTIYF.

This clonotype has ten or more counts. The V and J genes are TRBV7-2 and TRBJ2-7, with a tentative D call TRBD1 (6 bases). V lost 1 base and J 2 bases, leaving 18 bases between the germline ends. The germline gives CDR1 SGHTA, CDR2 FQGNSA. This CDR3 region has 17 residues. CDR3 DNA: TGTGCCAGCAGCTTAGGACGAGGATCGACAGGCGCCTACGAGCAGTACTTC. Its translation is CASSLGRGSTGAYEQYF.

This sequence joins TRBV5-1 and TRBJ2-7, with 8 bases that match TRBD1. The germline CDR1 and CDR2 sequences are SGHRS and YFSETQ. Trimming removed 3 bases from V and 3 bases from J; junction bases left unmatched: 5. The CDR3 consists of 14 residues. The CDR3 DNA reads TGCGCCAGCAGCTCCGTCGACAGGGGCTACGAGCAGTACTTC. Its protein is CASSSVDRGYEQYF.

At least ten counts were recorded for this clonotype. The chain employs TRBV20-1 and TRBJ2-5; the D is unclear. The CDR3 has 14 amino acids. The germline gives CDR1 DFQATT, CDR2 SNEGSKA (reference sequence). The V end lost 6 bases, the J end lost 1 base, and 15 bases lay between the germline ends. The CDR3: CSARLGNTQETQYF. The CDR3 DNA reads TGCAGTGCCCGTCTTGGAAACACCCAAGAGACCCAGTACTTC.

This clonotype was detected many times. The CDR3 DNA reads TGCGCCAGCAGCTGGACAGGGGATTCCTACGAGCAGTACTTC. This encodes CASSWTGDSYEQYF. The chain has TRBV5-1 and TRBJ2-7, with 9 bases fitting TRBD1. The germline V gene has CDR1 SGHRS and CDR2 YFSETQ. This CDR3 is 14 amino acids long. Trimming removed 3 bases from V and 1 base from J; junction bases left unmatched: 2. Using reference TRBV5-1 and TRBJ2-7 for the parts outside the CDR3, the full variable domain is KAGVTQTPRYLIKTRGQQVTLSCSPISGHRSVSWYQQTPGQGLQFLFEYFSETQRNKGNFPGRFSGRQFSNSRSEMNVSTLELGDSALYLCASSWTGDSYEQYFGPGTRLTVT.

There are many counts of this clonotype. The chain uses TRBV10-1 and TRBJ1-5; 7 bases line up with TRBD1. The germline gives CDR1 WNHNN, CDR2 SYGVQD (reference sequence). J gave up 1 base and V 10 bases, and 16 bases lay outside the gene matches. The CDR3 is made up of 17 amino acids. The CDR3 DNA sequence: TGCGCCAACTGGACAGGTACAACCTCATGCAGCAATCAGCCCCAGCATTTT. It is translated as CANWTGTTSCSNQPQHF.

The rearrangement uses TRBV5-1 and TRBJ2-7; the D gene is possibly TRBD2 (6 bases). Trimming cost V 0 bases and J 3 bases, with 10 bases left between them. The germline gives CDR1 SGHRS, CDR2 YFSETQ. CDR3 length: 14 amino acids. The CDR3 loop is CASSLGDLGYEQYF. Written as DNA, the CDR3 is TGCGCCAGCAGCTTGGGGGACTTGGGCTACGAGCAGTACTTC.

The sample holds many counts of this clonotype. The chain combines TRBV29-1 with TRBJ2-7, with 8 bases lining up with TRBD1. The V and J ends lost 4 bases and 6 bases, in that order; junction bases with no gene match: 5. The CDR3 consists of 12 residues. Germline assignment: CDR1 SQVTM and CDR2 ANQGSEA. This chain's CDR3 is CSVGQGASEQYF. The CDR3 DNA sequence: TGCAGCGTTGGTCAGGGGGCGTCCGAGCAGTACTTC.

This clonotype was recorded many times. This sequence joins TRBV6-5 and TRBJ2-4; D may be TRBD1 (7 bases). V was pared by 6 bases and J by 5 bases, with 17 bases between. CDR3 size: 15 residues. Germline values: CDR1 MNHEY, CDR2 SVGAGI. The CDR3 nucleotides are TGTGCCAGCAGCCCCCGCGGGACAGTAGAAAACATTCAGTACTTC. Translation gives CASSPRGTVENIQYF.

This clonotype has at least ten counts. The CDR3 loop is CASSLEGVPYLNTEAFF. The CDR3 bases are TGTGCCAGCAGCTTAGAGGGGGTCCCCTACTTGAACACTGAAGCTTTCTTT. This chain connects TRBV11-2 to TRBJ1-1; the D gene is possibly TRBD1 (5 bases). The germline V gene encodes CDR1 SGHAT and CDR2 FQNNGV. The CDR3 is 17 amino acids. The V end was cut by 0 bases, the J end by 0 bases, with 14 bases between. The full variable domain, in which reference TRBV11-2 and TRBJ1-1 provide the parts outside the CDR3, is EAGVAQSPRYKIIEKRQSVAFWCNPISGHATLYWYQQILGQGPKLLIQFQNNGVVDDSQLPKDRFSAERLKGVDSTLKIQPAKLEDSAVYLCASSLEGVPYLNTEAFFGQGTRLTVV.

This clonotype was seen repeatedly, ten times or more. The chain employs TRBV7-9 and TRBJ2-5, with D tentatively TRBD1 (7 bases). This CDR3 is built from 14 residues. Germline CDR1 is SEHNR and CDR2 is FQNEAQ (reference sequence). V dropped 5 bases and J dropped 5 bases, with 15 bases sitting between them. The CDR3 is CASSQGGGEETQYF. CDR3 in DNA: TGTGCCAGCAGCCAGGGGGGCGGCGAGGAGACCCAGTACTTC.

This clonotype has a count of ten or more. This chain joins TRBV7-3 and TRBJ2-5; D gene ambiguous. Germline V gene lookup returns CDR1 SGHTA and CDR2 FQGTGA. V shed 5 bases and J shed 3 bases, with 10 bases lying between them. This CDR3 is 13 amino acids long. In nucleotides, the CDR3 is TGTGCCAGCAGCACCTCCTCCGAAGAGACCCAGTACTTC. It codes for CASSTSSEETQYF.

This clonotype occurred many times. The chain joins TRBV6-2 or TRBV6-3 to TRBJ2-5; the match to TRBD2 covers 11 bases. The CDR3 is 16 residues long. The germline gives CDR1 MNHEY, CDR2 SVGEGT. Unmatched junction bases numbered 11, after V lost 6 bases and J lost 5 bases. The CDR3 nucleotides read TGTGCCAGCAGCAACGTTCTAGCGGGAGGAGGTGAGACCCAGTACTTC. Its translation is CASSNVLAGGGETQYF.

There are many counts of this clonotype. The genes are TRBV12-3 or TRBV12-4 and TRBJ2-1; perhaps TRBD1 as D (5 bases). The CDR3 covers 12 residues. V lost 8 bases, J lost 6 bases, and 11 bases lay in between. CDR3 in DNA: TGTGCCAGCGCAACAGGTATCAATGAGCAGTTCTTC. Translated, it gives CASATGINEQFF.

This rearrangement joins TRBV6-1 to TRBJ1-2, with TRBD1 identical over 10 bases. In germline, CDR1 is MNHNS, CDR2 SASEGT. The CDR3 has 16 amino acids. After removal of 0 bases from V and 5 bases from J, the junction contained 6 bases not matched to a gene. For the CDR3, the DNA is TGTGCCAGCAGTGAAGCGACAGGGGGCCCGAGGTATGGCTACACCTTC. This encodes CASSEATGGPRYGYTF.

Ten or more counts support this clonotype. The V call is TRBV12-3 or TRBV12-4, the J call TRBJ2-7; TRBD2 is a possible D gene (5 bases). The ends were cut back, 7 bases at V and 2 bases at J, with 12 bases in the middle. The CDR3 runs to 13 residues. The CDR3 loop is CASKLEGTYEQYF. The CDR3 nucleotides are TGTGCCAGCAAACTAGAGGGAACCTACGAGCAGTACTTC.

This clonotype was recorded only once. The V and J genes are TRBV6-2 or TRBV6-3 and TRBJ1-2; unclear D gene. CDR1 is MNHEY, CDR2 SVGEGT, per germline. The CDR3 runs to 13 residues. V shed 5 bases and J shed 4 bases, with 11 bases lying between them. The CDR3 region is CASSRDNGYGYTF. CDR3 DNA: TGTGCCAGCAGTCGAGACAATGGCTATGGCTACACCTTC.

This clonotype showed up many times. V gene TRBV12-3 or TRBV12-4 combines with J gene TRBJ2-2; 8 bases line up with TRBD1. This CDR3 has 14 residues. Unmatched junction bases numbered 5, after V lost 5 bases and J lost 6 bases. The CDR3 spells CASSRTGGPGELFF. CDR3 DNA: TGTGCCAGCAGTCGCACAGGGGGTCCCGGGGAGCTGTTTTTT.

This clonotype was detected ten times or more. The chain couples TRBV28 to TRBJ2-7; no definite D call. Looked up from germline, CDR1 is MDHEN and CDR2 is SYDVKM. V gave up 3 bases and J gave up 4 bases, with 22 bases separating them. This CDR3 is 17 amino acids long. The CDR3 loop reads CASSFPSAGRIGYEQYF. In DNA form, the CDR3 reads TGTGCCAGCAGTTTTCCTTCGGCAGGACGGATCGGGTACGAGCAGTACTTC.